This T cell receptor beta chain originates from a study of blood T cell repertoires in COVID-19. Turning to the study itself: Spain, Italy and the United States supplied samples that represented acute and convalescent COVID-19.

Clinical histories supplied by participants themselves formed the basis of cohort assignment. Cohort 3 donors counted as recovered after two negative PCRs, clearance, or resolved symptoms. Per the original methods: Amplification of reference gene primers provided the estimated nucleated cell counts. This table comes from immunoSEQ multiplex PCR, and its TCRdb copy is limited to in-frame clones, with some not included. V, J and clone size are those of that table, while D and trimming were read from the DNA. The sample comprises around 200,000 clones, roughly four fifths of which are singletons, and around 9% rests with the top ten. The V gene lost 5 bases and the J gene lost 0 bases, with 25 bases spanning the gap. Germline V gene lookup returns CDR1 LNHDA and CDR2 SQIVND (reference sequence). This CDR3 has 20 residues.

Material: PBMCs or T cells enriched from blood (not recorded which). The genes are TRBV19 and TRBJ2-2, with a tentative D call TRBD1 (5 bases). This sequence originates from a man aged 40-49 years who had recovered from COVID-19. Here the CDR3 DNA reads TGTGCCAGTAGTTTGAAGTTTGAAGGGGTTTCTAGAACGAACACCGGGGAGCTGTTTTTT. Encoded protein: CASSLKFEGVSRTNTGELFF. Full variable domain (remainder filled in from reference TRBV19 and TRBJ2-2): DGGITQSPKYLFRKEGQNVTLSCEQNLNHDAMYWYRQDPGQGLRLIYYSQIVNDFQKGDIAEGYSVSREKKESFPLTVTSAQKNPTAFYLCASSLKFEGVSRTNTGELFFGEGSRLTVL.